One and the same sample provided the 24 T cell receptor beta chains below, sequenced in a study of T cell responses to AZD1222 COVID-19 vaccine. TCRdb keeps only in-frame clones here, not all; method: immunoSEQ multiplex PCR. The sample records around 120,000 clones, around 89% being singletons. Sequenced here: peripheral blood, sampled on day 0 of MenACWY control vaccination. The receptors were gathered from an adult in good health.

This rearrangement joins TRBV19 to TRBJ1-2; D unclear. CDR3 length: 12 amino acids. V was shortened by 3 bases and J by 5 bases, with 7 bases between the two germline ends. The germline V gene encodes CDR1 LNHDA and CDR2 SQIVND (reference sequence). In DNA, the CDR3 is TGTGCCAGTAGTATTCGGCGGTATGGCTACACCTTC. It yields the protein CASSIRRYGYTF. The variable domain in full, completed from reference TRBV19 and TRBJ1-2, reads DGGITQSPKYLFRKEGQNVTLSCEQNLNHDAMYWYRQDPGQGLRLIYYSQIVNDFQKGDIAEGYSVSREKKESFPLTVTSAQKNPTAFYLCASSIRRYGYTFGSGTRLTVV.

The chain recombines TRBV3-1 (or the pseudogene TRBV3-2) with TRBJ2-6; a possible D gene is TRBD2 (5 bases). V lost 3 bases and J 4 bases, leaving 10 bases between the germline ends. The CDR3 has 15 amino acids. Germline V gene lookup returns CDR1 LGHDT and CDR2 YNNKEL (reference sequence). CDR3 nucleotide sequence: TGTGCCAGCAGCCAGAGGGTCTCCGGGGCCAACGTCCTGACTTTC. Its translation: CASSQRVSGANVLTF.

The rearrangement uses TRBV6-4 and TRBJ2-2, with 9 positions matching TRBD2. CDR1 is MRHNA, CDR2 SNTAGT, per germline. V lost 1 base to trimming and J lost 3 bases; unmatched junction nucleotides: 6. CDR3 size: 17 residues. CDR3 protein: CASSDYLSGSDTGELFF. The CDR3 coding sequence is TGTGCCAGCAGTGACTACCTTAGCGGGAGTGACACCGGGGAGCTGTTTTTT.

The gene calls are TRBV5-1 and TRBJ2-5; no clear D. The germline CDR1 and CDR2 sequences are SGHRS and YFSETQ. The CDR3 has 14 residues. V lost 0 bases to trimming and J lost 2 bases, with 8 bases between them. The CDR3 bases are TGCGCCAGCAGCTTGGGAGGAGCACAAGAGACCCAGTACTTC. Translating it yields CASSLGGAQETQYF.

V is TRBV28 and J is TRBJ1-6, with 8 bases matching TRBD1. V lost 4 bases, J lost 9 bases, and 11 bases stayed unmatched. CDR1 and CDR2 from the germline V gene are MDHEN and SYDVKM. The CDR3 has 16 amino acids. This CDR3 reads CASSSPGGGGGSPLHF. The DNA of the CDR3 is TGTGCCAGCAGTTCCCCAGGGGGCGGAGGGGGTTCACCCCTCCACTTT.

The table lists this clone with a few counts. The chain combines TRBV7-2 with TRBJ2-7, with D perhaps given as TRBD1 or TRBD2 (5 bases each). Germline-derived CDR1 and CDR2 are SGHTA and FQGNSA. V was shortened by 2 bases and J by 2 bases, with 10 bases between the two germline ends. The CDR3 loop spans 14 amino acids. The CDR3 region is CASSLLTGPYEQYF. CDR3 sequence (DNA): TGTGCCAGCAGCTTACTAACGGGGCCCTACGAGCAGTACTTC.

Regarding this clone: The same CDR3 arises from other DNA sequences in this sample as well. This chain links TRBV24-1 with TRBJ1-2, with a tentative D call TRBD1 (5 bases). V lost 9 bases, J lost 5 bases, and 15 bases lay in between. This CDR3 has 13 amino acids. CDR1 is KGHDR and CDR2 is SFDVKD in the germline V gene. The CDR3 spells CATSRGVEYGYTF. In DNA form, the CDR3 reads TGTGCCACCTCGCGGGGGGTAGAGTATGGCTACACCTTC.

The V and J genes are TRBV4-3 and TRBJ2-1; 7 bases agree with TRBD1. The CDR3 is 15 residues long. CDR1 is LGHNA and CDR2 is YSLEER in the germline V gene. J gave up 1 base and V 1 base, and 1 base lay outside the gene matches. For the CDR3, the DNA is TGCGCCAGCAGCCAAGGACAGGGATCCTACAATGAGCAGTTCTTC. Residues: CASSQGQGSYNEQFF.

The V and J genes are TRBV3-1 (or the pseudogene TRBV3-2) and TRBJ1-2; the D is unclear. This CDR3 region has 15 residues. V lost 0 bases and J 4 bases, leaving 12 bases between the germline ends. The germline V gene has CDR1 LGHDT and CDR2 YNNKEL (reference sequence). The CDR3 region is CASSQDIGVPYGYTF. The CDR3 nucleotides read TGTGCCAGCAGCCAAGATATCGGGGTCCCCTATGGCTACACCTTC.

The V call is TRBV6-5, the J call TRBJ1-5; D remains ambiguous. This CDR3 region has 15 residues. V was trimmed by 0 bases and J by 1 base, leaving 7 bases between them. CDR1 and CDR2 from the germline V gene are MNHEY and SVGAGI. The CDR3 DNA reads as TGTGCCAGCAGTTACTCGCAGACAAGCAATCAGCCCCAGCATTTT. Translating it yields CASSYSQTSNQPQHF.

The rearrangement joins TRBV9 to TRBJ1-4; the D gene is possibly TRBD1 (6 bases). The germline CDR1 and CDR2 sequences are SGDLS and YYNGEE. The germline V and J ends were trimmed by 0 bases and 3 bases, with 12 bases remaining between them. The CDR3 has 16 residues. The CDR3 DNA reads TGTGCCAGCAGCGTAGTCCCGGGGGCTGCTAATGAAAAACTGTTTTTT. As protein: CASSVVPGAANEKLFF.

This chain connects TRBV10-2 to TRBJ1-2; 11 nucleotides agree with TRBD1. CDR1 and CDR2 from the germline V gene are WSHSY and SAAADI. CDR3 length equals 17 residues. Germline trimming cut 1 base from V and 0 bases from J; bases unmatched to any gene: 4. The CDR3 DNA reads as TGCGCCAGCAGTGAGTGGGGACAGGGGGATCCTAACTATGGCTACACCTTC. Its protein is CASSEWGQGDPNYGYTF.

The chain uses TRBV6-5 and TRBJ2-7; TRBD1 agrees at 7 bases. CDR3 length: 12 amino acids. From germline, CDR1 is MNHEY and CDR2 SVGAGI. This CDR3 is CARGRPAYEQYF. The CDR3 DNA reads TGTGCTAGGGGGCGTCCAGCCTACGAGCAGTACTTC.

This clone was seen once. CDR3 region: CASSSQTLLSNTEAFF. The CDR3 region has the DNA TGTGCCAGCAGTTCCCAGACGCTACTATCGAACACTGAAGCTTTCTTT. This sequence joins TRBV6-5 and TRBJ1-1; no clear D gene. Germline V lookup: CDR1 MNHEY, CDR2 SVGAGI. The ends were cut back, 4 bases at V and 1 base at J, with 16 bases in the middle. CDR3 size: 16 residues.

This sequence joins TRBV5-6 and TRBJ2-7; D unresolved. Germline CDR1 reads SGHDT; CDR2 reads YYEEEE. This CDR3 contains 15 residues. Trimming took 4 bases from V and 1 from J, leaving 15 bases between them. The CDR3 region has the DNA TGTGCCAGCAGCCACACACCGTTACGATCCTACGAGCAGTACTTC. Residues: CASSHTPLRSYEQYF.

This sequence joins TRBV10-3 and TRBJ2-1; D is perhaps TRBD1 or TRBD2 (5 bases each). Germline V gene sequence: CDR1 ENHRY, CDR2 SYGVKD. The ends were cut back, 0 bases at V and 9 bases at J, with 18 bases in the middle. CDR3 length equals 16 residues. CDR3 bases: TGTGCCATCAGTGAGTCGAATGGGGACGTCCAGTTTGAGCAGTTCTTC. This codes for CAISESNGDVQFEQFF.

The chain has TRBV3-1 (or the pseudogene TRBV3-2) and TRBJ2-3; TRBD1 is a possible D gene (6 bases). CDR3 size: 14 residues. The V end lost 6 bases, the J end lost 5 bases, and 15 bases lay between the germline ends. Germline V gene data show CDR1 as LGHDT and CDR2 as YNNKEL (reference sequence). CDR3 DNA sequence: TGTGCCAGCAGTCAAAGGACAGTAGGAGATACGCAGTATTTT. This sequence encodes CASSQRTVGDTQYF.

The gene calls are TRBV25-1 and TRBJ2-7, with 9 positions matching TRBD1. The germline gives CDR1 MGHDK, CDR2 SYGVNS. CDR3 size: 14 residues. Losses at the gene ends were 5 bases for V and 5 bases for J; bases not matched to a gene: 7. The CDR3 reads CASSITGGFNEQYF. The CDR3 DNA sequence: TGTGCCAGCAGTATCACAGGGGGCTTCAACGAGCAGTACTTC.

This clone appeared a few times. V and J are TRBV4-1 and TRBJ2-3; 9 nucleotides match TRBD1. This CDR3 comprises 16 residues. The germline V gene has CDR1 MGHRA and CDR2 YSYEKL. The ends lost 3 bases at V and 3 bases at J; junction bases unmatched: 7. CDR3 sequence: CASSQGGQGRTDTQYF. The CDR3 DNA sequence: TGCGCCAGCAGCCAGGGGGGACAGGGTAGGACAGATACGCAGTATTTT.

This chain joins TRBV5-1 and TRBJ2-1; D possibly uses TRBD1 or TRBD2 (7 bases each). V lost 4 bases and J 0 bases, leaving 17 bases between the germline ends. Germline CDR1 is SGHRS and CDR2 is YFSETQ. The length of the CDR3 is 17 residues. The CDR3, as DNA: TGCGCCAGCAGCCTCCTAGGGGGCGGGAGCTCCTACAATGAGCAGTTCTTC. It codes for CASSLLGGGSSYNEQFF.

The chain uses TRBV7-9 and TRBJ2-1; TRBD2 aligns across 10 bases. V shed 5 bases and J 2 bases; nucleotides not matched to a gene: 3. Germline CDR1 reads SEHNR; CDR2 reads FQNEAQ (reference sequence). The CDR3 runs 15 residues. CDR3 nucleotides: TGTGCCAGCAGCCGACTAGCGGGTGCCTACAATGAGCAGTTCTTC. Translated, it gives CASSRLAGAYNEQFF.

The V call is TRBV7-3, the J call TRBJ2-1, with D possibly TRBD2 on 6 matching bases. The CDR3 runs to 16 residues. Germline V CDR1 and CDR2: SGHTA, FQGTGA. Trimming took 5 bases from V and 0 from J, leaving 14 bases between them. The CDR3 nucleotides read TGTGCCAGCAGCCCGCGGGGCGATAGCTCCTACAATGAGCAGTTCTTC. This translates into CASSPRGDSSYNEQFF.

The chain recombines TRBV12-3 or TRBV12-4 with TRBJ2-1; D may be TRBD2 (6 bases). Trimming took off 8 bases at V and 4 bases at J, with 12 bases between the two ends. This CDR3 contains 13 residues. As DNA, the CDR3 is TGTGCCAGCCGGAGGGGAGATTACAATGAGCAGTTCTTC. It codes for CASRRGDYNEQFF.

V usage is TRBV10-2 and J usage is TRBJ1-2; D is ambiguous. Germline V gene lookup returns CDR1 WSHSY and CDR2 SAAADI. This CDR3 region has 11 residues. V was shortened by 4 bases and J by 6 bases, with 6 bases between the two germline ends. The CDR3 nucleotides read TGCGCCAGCAGTGCGACACATGGCTACACCTTC. It yields the protein CASSATHGYTF.